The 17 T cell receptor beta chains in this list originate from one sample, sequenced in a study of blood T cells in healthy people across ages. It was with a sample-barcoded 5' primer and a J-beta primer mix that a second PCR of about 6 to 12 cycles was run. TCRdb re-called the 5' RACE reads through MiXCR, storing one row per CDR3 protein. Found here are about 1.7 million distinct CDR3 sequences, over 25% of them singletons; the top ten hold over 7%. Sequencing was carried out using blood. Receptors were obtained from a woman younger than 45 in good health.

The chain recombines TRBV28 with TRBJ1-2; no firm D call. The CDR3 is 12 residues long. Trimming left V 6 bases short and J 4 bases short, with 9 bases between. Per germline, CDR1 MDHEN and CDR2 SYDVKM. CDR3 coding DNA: TGTGCCAGCAGCTGGCAGAGCTATGGCTACACCTTC. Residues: CASSWQSYGYTF.

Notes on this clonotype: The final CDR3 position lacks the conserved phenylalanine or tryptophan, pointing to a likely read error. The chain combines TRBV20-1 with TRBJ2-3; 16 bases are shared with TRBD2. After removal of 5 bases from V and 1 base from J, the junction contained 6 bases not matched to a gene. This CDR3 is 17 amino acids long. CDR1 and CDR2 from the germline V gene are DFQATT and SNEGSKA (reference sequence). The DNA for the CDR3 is TGCAGTGCTGCCGGGACTAGCGGGGGGGCCGGCACAGATACGCAGTATTGT. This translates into CSAAGTSGGAGTDTQYC.

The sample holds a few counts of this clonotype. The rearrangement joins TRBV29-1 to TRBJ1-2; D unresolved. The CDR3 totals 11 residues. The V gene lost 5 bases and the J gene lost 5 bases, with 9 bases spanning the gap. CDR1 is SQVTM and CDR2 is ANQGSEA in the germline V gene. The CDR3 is CSVRQEYGYTF. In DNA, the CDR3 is TGCAGCGTTCGGCAAGAGTATGGCTACACCTTC.

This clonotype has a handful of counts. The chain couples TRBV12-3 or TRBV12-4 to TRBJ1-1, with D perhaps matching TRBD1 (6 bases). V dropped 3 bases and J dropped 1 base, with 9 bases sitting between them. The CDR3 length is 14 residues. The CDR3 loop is CASSFGQKNTEAFF. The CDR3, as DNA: TGTGCCAGCAGTTTTGGACAGAAGAACACTGAAGCTTTCTTT.

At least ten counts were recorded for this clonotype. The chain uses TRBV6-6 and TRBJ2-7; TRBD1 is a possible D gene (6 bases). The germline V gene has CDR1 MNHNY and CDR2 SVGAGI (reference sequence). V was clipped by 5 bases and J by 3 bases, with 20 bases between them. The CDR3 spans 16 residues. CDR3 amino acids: CASSTGYGDTIYEQYF. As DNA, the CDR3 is TGTGCCAGCAGTACCGGGTATGGGGACACTATCTACGAGCAGTACTTC.

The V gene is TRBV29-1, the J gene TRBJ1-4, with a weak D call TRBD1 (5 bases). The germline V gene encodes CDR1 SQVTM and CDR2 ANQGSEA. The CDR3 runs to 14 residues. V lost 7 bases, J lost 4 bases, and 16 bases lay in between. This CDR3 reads CSGGDPGINEKLFF. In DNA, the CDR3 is TGCAGCGGGGGGGATCCAGGGATTAATGAAAAACTGTTTTTT.

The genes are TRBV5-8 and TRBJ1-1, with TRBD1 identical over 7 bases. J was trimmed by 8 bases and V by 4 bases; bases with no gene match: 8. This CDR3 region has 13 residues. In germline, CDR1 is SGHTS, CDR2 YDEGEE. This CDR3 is CASSHRGQTEAFF. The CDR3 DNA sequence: TGTGCCAGCAGCCACCGGGGACAGACAGAAGCTTTCTTT.

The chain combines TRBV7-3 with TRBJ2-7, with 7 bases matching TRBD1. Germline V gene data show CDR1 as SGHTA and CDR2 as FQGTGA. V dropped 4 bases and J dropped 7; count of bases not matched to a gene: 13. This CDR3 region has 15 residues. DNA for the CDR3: TGTGCCAGCAGCTCATCCAGGGGGTCCTACAATGAGCAGTACTTC. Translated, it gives CASSSSRGSYNEQYF.

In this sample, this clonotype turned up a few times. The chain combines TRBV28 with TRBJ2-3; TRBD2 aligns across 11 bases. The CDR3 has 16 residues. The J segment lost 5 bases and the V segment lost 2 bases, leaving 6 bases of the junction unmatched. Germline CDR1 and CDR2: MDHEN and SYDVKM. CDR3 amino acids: CASSLTLAGGRDTQYF. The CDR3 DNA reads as TGTGCCAGCAGTTTAACCCTAGCGGGGGGCCGAGATACGCAGTATTTT.

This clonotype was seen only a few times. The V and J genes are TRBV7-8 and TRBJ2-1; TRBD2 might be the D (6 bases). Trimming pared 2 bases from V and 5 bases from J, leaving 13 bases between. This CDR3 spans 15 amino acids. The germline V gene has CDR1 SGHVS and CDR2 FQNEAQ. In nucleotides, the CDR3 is TGTGCCAGCAGCTTACCCGGGAGAAGGGACAATGAGCAGTTCTTC. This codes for CASSLPGRRDNEQFF.

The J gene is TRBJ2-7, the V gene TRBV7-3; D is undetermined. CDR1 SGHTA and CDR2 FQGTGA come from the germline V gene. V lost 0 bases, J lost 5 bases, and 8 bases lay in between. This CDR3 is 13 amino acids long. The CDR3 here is CASSLTIGDEQYF. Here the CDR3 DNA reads TGTGCCAGCAGCTTAACGATAGGCGACGAGCAGTACTTC.

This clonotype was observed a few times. The CDR3 protein is CSVGTAAEAFF. The CDR3 DNA is TGCAGCGTTGGGACAGCCGCTGAAGCTTTCTTT. This chain links TRBV29-1 with TRBJ1-1, with D possibly TRBD1 on 6 matching bases. V was pared by 4 bases and J by 6 bases, with 9 bases between. This CDR3 contains 11 residues. Germline lookup yields CDR1 SQVTM and CDR2 ANQGSEA.

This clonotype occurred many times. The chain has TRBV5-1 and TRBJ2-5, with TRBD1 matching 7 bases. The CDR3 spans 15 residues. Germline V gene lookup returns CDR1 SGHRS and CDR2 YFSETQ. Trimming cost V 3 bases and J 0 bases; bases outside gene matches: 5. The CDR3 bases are TGCGCCAGCAGCTACTCTGGGACAGACCAAGAGACCCAGTACTTC. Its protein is CASSYSGTDQETQYF.

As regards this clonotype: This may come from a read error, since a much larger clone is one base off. The CDR3 DNA sequence: TGCAGTGCCCACGCGGGACCCCTGGGGACCCAGTACTTC. This encodes CSAHAGPLGTQYF. The V gene is TRBV20-1, the J gene TRBJ2-5, with D possibly matching TRBD2 (6 bases). The CDR3 contains 13 residues. Germline values: CDR1 DFQATT, CDR2 SNEGSKA (reference sequence). Between the trimmed V and J ends, which lost 6 bases and 7 bases, there was a span of 18 bases.

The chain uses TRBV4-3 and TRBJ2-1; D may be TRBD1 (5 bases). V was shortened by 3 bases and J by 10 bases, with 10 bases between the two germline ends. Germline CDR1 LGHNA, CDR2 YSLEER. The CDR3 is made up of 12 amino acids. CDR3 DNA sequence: TGCGCCAGCAGCCAGGGGCTAGGAGAGCAGTTCTTC. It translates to CASSQGLGEQFF.

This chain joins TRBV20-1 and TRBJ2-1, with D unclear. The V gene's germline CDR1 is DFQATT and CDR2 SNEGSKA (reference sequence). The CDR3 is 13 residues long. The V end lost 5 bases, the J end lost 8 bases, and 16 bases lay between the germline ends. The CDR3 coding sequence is TGCAGTGCTGCCAAAAATAATGGCTATGAGCAGTTCTTC. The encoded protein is CSAAKNNGYEQFF.

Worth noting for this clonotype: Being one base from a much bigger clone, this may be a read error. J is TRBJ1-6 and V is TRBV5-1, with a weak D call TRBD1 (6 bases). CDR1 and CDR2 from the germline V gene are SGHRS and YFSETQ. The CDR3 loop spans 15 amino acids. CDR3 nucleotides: TGCGCCAGCAGCTTGGCCGGGGGGCATCGATCACCCCCCCACTTT. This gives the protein CASSLAGGHRSPPHF.